A single sample is the source of the 31 T cell receptor beta chains below, sequenced in a study of T cell repertoires in cytomegalovirus infection. TCRdb recomputed calls from the reads with MiXCR, one row per CDR3 protein. This table has 450,000 to 650,000 distinct CDR3 sequences, 40% appearing once. Their antigens remain unidentified. The starting material was cultured PBMCs, obtained from culture after CMV antigen stimulation. All receptors derive from a human donor in good health (CMV status not recorded). Some clones in this sample may be carry-over from other donors' samples.

This clonotype was observed a handful of times. This chain joins TRBV15 and TRBJ2-5, with 9 bases matching TRBD2. V lost 5 bases, J lost 6 bases, and 10 bases stayed unmatched. The CDR3 is 15 residues long. Germline assignment: CDR1 LNHNV and CDR2 YYDKDF (reference sequence). CDR3 DNA sequence: TGTGCCACCAGCGTCGGCGGGGGGGCGATGAAGACCCAGTACTTC. This sequence encodes CATSVGGGAMKTQYF.

This clonotype occurred a few times. The chain recombines TRBV6-6 with TRBJ1-5; the D gene is possibly TRBD1 (5 bases). CDR3 length: 16 residues. CDR1 is MNHNY and CDR2 is SVGAGI in the germline V gene (reference sequence). V shed 0 bases and J shed 7 bases, with 16 bases lying between them. The chain's CDR3 is CASSYSLVGGKQPQHF. The CDR3 DNA sequence: TGTGCCAGCAGTTACTCTCTTGTCGGGGGGAAACAGCCCCAGCATTTT.

This clonotype was detected a few times. The chain employs TRBV7-2 and TRBJ2-3; possibly TRBD1 or TRBD2 for D (5 bases each). Trimming left V 2 bases short and J 12 bases short, with 18 bases between. The CDR3 is 14 residues long. CDR1 is SGHTA and CDR2 is FQGNSA in the germline V gene. The CDR3 region has the DNA TGTGCCAGCAGCTTAAATCGGGGCCGGACCATTCAGTATTTT. This translates into CASSLNRGRTIQYF.

CDR3 sequence (DNA): TGTGCCAGCAGCTTACCGGGGCGGAACACTGAAGCTTTCTTT. This gives the protein CASSLPGRNTEAFF. The V gene is TRBV7-8, the J gene TRBJ1-1; TRBD1 is a possible D gene (5 bases). The V and J ends lost 2 bases and 1 base respectively, with 8 bases between them. The CDR3 covers 14 residues. Looked up from germline, CDR1 is SGHVS and CDR2 is FQNEAQ.

The CDR3: CATSGPGGMNTEAFF. The CDR3 bases are TGTGCCACCAGTGGCCCGGGCGGTATGAACACTGAAGCTTTCTTT. V gene TRBV24-1 combines with J gene TRBJ1-1; D is unclear. The CDR3 length is 15 residues. Germline CDR1 KGHDR, CDR2 SFDVKD. The V gene lost 5 bases and the J gene lost 0 bases, with 12 bases spanning the gap.

The CDR3 is CASSYSTSLEGETQYF. CDR3 coding DNA: TGTGCCAGCAGTTACTCAACATCACTAGAAGGAGAGACCCAGTACTTC. The rearrangement links TRBV6-6 to TRBJ2-5; D perhaps matches TRBD2 (5 bases). This CDR3 comprises 16 residues. The germline V gene has CDR1 MNHNY and CDR2 SVGAGI (reference sequence). The V gene lost 0 bases and the J gene lost 4 bases, with 15 bases spanning the gap.

This clonotype came up a few times. V gene TRBV5-1 combines with J gene TRBJ1-4; D is unresolved. Germline-derived CDR1 and CDR2 are SGHRS and YFSETQ. The CDR3 contains 24 residues. Trimming cost V 7 bases and J 0 bases, with 40 bases left between them. CDR3 sequence reads: CASPSWEKEGPPQNTSPTNEKLFF. In nucleotides, the CDR3 is TGCGCCAGCCCCAGTTGGGAGAAAGAGGGTCCGCCCCAAAACACAAGCCCAACTAATGAAAAACTGTTTTTT. Supplemented by reference TRBV5-1 and TRBJ1-4, the full variable domain reads KAGVTQTPRYLIKTRGQQVTLSCSPISGHRSVSWYQQTPGQGLQFLFEYFSETQRNKGNFPGRFSGRQFSNSRSEMNVSTLELGDSALYLCASPSWEKEGPPQNTSPTNEKLFFGSGTQLSVL.

This clonotype was found once. The chain recombines TRBV7-2 with TRBJ2-6, with TRBD1 matching over 9 bases. Unmatched junction bases numbered 13, after V lost 7 bases and J lost 0 bases. Germline assignment: CDR1 SGHTA and CDR2 FQGNSA. The CDR3 is made up of 19 amino acids. The DNA for the CDR3 is TGTGCCAGCACCCCTTCAGAGGGACAGGGCGGCTCTGGGGCCAACGTCCTGACTTTC. As protein: CASTPSEGQGGSGANVLTF.

The V gene is TRBV28, the J gene TRBJ1-2; D might be TRBD1 (6 bases). Trimming shortened V by 4 bases and J by 2 bases, and 17 bases separated the two germline ends. The germline CDR1 and CDR2 sequences are MDHEN and SYDVKM. The CDR3 consists of 16 residues. The CDR3 sequence is CASSWVLQDRNYGYTF. CDR3 bases: TGTGCCAGCAGTTGGGTATTACAGGACAGAAACTATGGCTACACCTTC.

V and J are TRBV15 and TRBJ1-2; 7 bases are shared with TRBD1. The germline V gene encodes CDR1 LNHNV and CDR2 YYDKDF (reference sequence). The V gene end was trimmed by 0 bases and the J gene end by 0 bases; junction bases not matched to a gene: 7. The CDR3 extends over 17 amino acids. CDR3: CATSRDPGTGANYGYTF. The CDR3 region has the DNA TGTGCCACCAGCAGAGATCCCGGAACAGGGGCTAACTATGGCTACACCTTC.

The V and J genes are TRBV19 and TRBJ1-2; TRBD1 matches at 8 bases. The germline gives CDR1 LNHDA, CDR2 SQIVND (reference sequence). J gave up 7 bases and V 11 bases, and 15 bases lay outside the gene matches. The CDR3 is 14 amino acids. The CDR3 loop reads CAAGGRGRTCGYTF. The CDR3 region has the DNA TGTGCCGCCGGGGGCAGGGGGCGAACTTGTGGCTACACCTTC.

The chain has TRBV19 and TRBJ2-7, with D possibly being TRBD1 (5 bases). V lost 6 bases to trimming and J lost 2 bases, with 17 bases between them. Germline lookup yields CDR1 LNHDA and CDR2 SQIVND (reference sequence). The CDR3 sequence is 15 residues long. The CDR3 DNA reads as TGTGCCAGTAGCGGGTTTGGGGCAAGGACCTACGAGCAGTACTTC. This encodes CASSGFGARTYEQYF.

This sequence joins TRBV10-3 and TRBJ2-7; TRBD2 is a possible D gene (5 bases). Trimming left V 2 bases short and J 6 bases short, with 8 bases between. There are 12 residues in the CDR3. The germline V gene has CDR1 ENHRY and CDR2 SYGVKD. The CDR3 spells CAISEGSREQYF. CDR3 coding DNA: TGTGCCATCAGTGAGGGGAGTCGCGAGCAGTACTTC.

A few counts support this clonotype. Here the CDR3 reads CASSLGYSFQETQYF. For the CDR3, the DNA is TGTGCCAGCAGTTTAGGTTACAGCTTCCAAGAGACCCAGTACTTC. V and J are TRBV28 and TRBJ2-5, with unresolved D. This CDR3 spans 15 amino acids. V was clipped by 2 bases and J by 1 base, with 11 bases between them. The germline gives CDR1 MDHEN, CDR2 SYDVKM.

This chain uses TRBV19 with TRBJ1-1; D is possibly TRBD1 (5 bases). The germline V and J ends were trimmed by 7 bases and 5 bases, with 14 bases remaining between them. Germline CDR1 reads LNHDA; CDR2 reads SQIVND (reference sequence). CDR3 size: 13 residues. Here the CDR3 reads CASTNWGWTEAFF. Here the CDR3 DNA reads TGTGCCAGTACCAATTGGGGGTGGACTGAAGCTTTCTTT.

This chain links TRBV6-1 with TRBJ2-1; tentatively, D is TRBD1 (5 bases). CDR3 length: 15 amino acids. The V gene's germline CDR1 is MNHNS and CDR2 SASEGT. Trimming removed 8 bases from V and 4 bases from J, with 18 bases in between. CDR3 amino acids: CASLRVSTSYNEQFF. The CDR3 bases are TGTGCCAGCCTCAGGGTGTCTACCAGTTACAATGAGCAGTTCTTC.

The chain combines TRBV7-2 with TRBJ2-1; 9 bases fit TRBD1. Trimming at V came to 3 bases and at J to 7 bases, leaving 13 bases not matched to a gene. The length of the CDR3 is 17 residues. Germline CDR1 reads SGHTA; CDR2 reads FQGNSA. CDR3 DNA sequence: TGTGCCAGCAGCTTCTATCCCCCGGGACAGGGTAAGAATGAGCAGTTCTTC. Translating it yields CASSFYPPGQGKNEQFF. Based on the CDR3 plus reference TRBV7-2 and TRBJ2-1, the full variable domain is GAGVSQSPSNKVTEKGKDVELRCDPISGHTALYWYRQSLGQGLEFLIYFQGNSAPDKSGLPSDRFSAERTGGSVSTLTIQRTQQEDSAVYLCASSFYPPGQGKNEQFFGPGTRLTVL.

J is TRBJ1-5 and V is TRBV19; D perhaps matches TRBD1 (5 bases). Germline lookup yields CDR1 LNHDA and CDR2 SQIVND (reference sequence). The CDR3 totals 15 residues. V lost 5 bases to trimming and J lost 0 bases, with 11 bases between them. This chain's CDR3 is CASSALRGSNQPQHF. The CDR3 nucleotides read TGTGCCAGTAGTGCCTTAAGGGGTAGCAATCAGCCCCAGCATTTT.

The chain carries TRBV19 and TRBJ1-3; D gene uncertain. The CDR3 runs 11 residues. Deletions cut 5 bases from V and 8 bases from J, with 7 bases between. The V gene's germline CDR1 is LNHDA and CDR2 SQIVND (reference sequence). The CDR3, as DNA: TGTGCCAGTAGTCAGCTGGACACCATATATTTT. Its translation is CASSQLDTIYF.

The gene calls are TRBV12-3 or TRBV12-4 and TRBJ1-1; maybe TRBD1 (5 bases). The CDR3 runs to 17 residues. V was shortened by 5 bases and J by 2 bases, with 21 bases between the two germline ends. CDR3 in amino acids: CASSLLGRGAVNTEAFF. CDR3 nucleotide sequence: TGTGCCAGCAGTCTATTAGGACGGGGCGCGGTTAACACTGAAGCTTTCTTT.

This clonotype turned up a few times. This chain uses TRBV7-6 with TRBJ2-3; 9 positions match TRBD1. CDR3 length: 16 amino acids. CDR1 is SGHVS and CDR2 is FNYEAQ in the germline V gene. J gave up 3 bases and V 5 bases, and 9 bases lay outside the gene matches. The DNA for the CDR3 is TGTGCCAGCAGCAGTCGTAGGGGACAGGGTACAGATACGCAGTATTTT. It translates to CASSSRRGQGTDTQYF.

The rearrangement links TRBV4-1 to TRBJ2-1, with a possible D match to TRBD2 (6 bases). Trimming removed 0 bases at V and 3 bases at J, with 15 bases between. The CDR3 has 17 amino acids. Germline assignment: CDR1 MGHRA and CDR2 YSYEKL. CDR3 DNA: TGCGCCAGCAGCCAAGAAAAGGCGGGGACGTTCTACAATGAGCAGTTCTTC. Translating it yields CASSQEKAGTFYNEQFF.

This clonotype has more than one count but fewer than ten. J is TRBJ2-3 and V is TRBV4-2, with 11 positions matching TRBD2. Germline V lookup: CDR1 LGHNA, CDR2 YNFKEQ. CDR3 size: 18 residues. After removal of 0 bases from V and 5 bases from J, the junction contained 10 bases not matched to a gene. The CDR3 is CASSQDQVAGGRVDTQYF. CDR3 bases: TGTGCCAGCAGCCAAGATCAGGTAGCGGGGGGGCGAGTAGATACGCAGTATTTT.

This sequence joins TRBV6-1 and TRBJ1-2; TRBD1 might be the D (6 bases). V lost 8 bases and J lost 2, with 15 bases in between. The CDR3 runs to 14 residues. The germline CDR1 and CDR2 sequences are MNHNS and SASEGT. The DNA for the CDR3 is TGTGCCAGCTCACGGAGGGACACCAACTATGGCTACACCTTC. This sequence encodes CASSRRDTNYGYTF.

The chain is built from TRBV7-8 and TRBJ1-2; D ambiguous. V lost 1 base to trimming and J lost 4 bases, with 10 bases between them. Germline V gene sequence: CDR1 SGHVS, CDR2 FQNEAQ. This CDR3 region has 14 residues. The CDR3 loop reads CASSLDAGGYGYTF. The DNA for the CDR3 is TGTGCCAGCAGCTTAGACGCGGGAGGCTATGGCTACACCTTC. Supplemented by reference TRBV7-8 and TRBJ1-2, the full variable domain reads GAGVSQSPRYKVAKRGQDVALRCDPISGHVSLFWYQQALGQGPEFLTYFQNEAQLDKSGLPSDRFFAERPEGSVSTLKIQRTQQEDSAVYLCASSLDAGGYGYTFGSGTRLTVV.

This rearrangement joins TRBV6-1 to TRBJ2-1; D tentatively reads TRBD1 or TRBD2 (5 bases each). Deletions cut 7 bases from V and 7 bases from J, with 14 bases between. CDR1 is MNHNS, CDR2 SASEGT, per germline. The CDR3 has 13 amino acids. CDR3 region: CASTPLWGNEQFF. The CDR3, as DNA: TGTGCCAGCACTCCCCTCTGGGGGAATGAGCAGTTCTTC.

In this sample, this clonotype turned up a few times. The genes are TRBV7-2 and TRBJ2-3; weak D call: TRBD2 (6 bases). This CDR3 is 14 amino acids long. Germline V gene sequence: CDR1 SGHTA, CDR2 FQGNSA. V shed 5 bases and J shed 4 bases, with 13 bases lying between them. The CDR3 DNA follows: TGTGCCAGCAGCCCTCGGGACTCCTCAGATACGCAGTATTTT. Translated, it gives CASSPRDSSDTQYF.

The chain links TRBV7-6 to TRBJ1-1, with 10 bases that match TRBD1. V lost 0 bases and J lost 7; bases outside the gene matches: 5. Germline lookup yields CDR1 SGHVS and CDR2 FNYEAQ. CDR3 length equals 15 residues. CDR3 nucleotide sequence: TGTGCCAGCAGCTTAGCGCCCGGGGACAGGGGTGAAGCTTTCTTT. Translated: CASSLAPGDRGEAFF.

The chain is built from TRBV7-6 and TRBJ1-2; 9 bases are a match to TRBD1. In germline, CDR1 is SGHVS, CDR2 FNYEAQ. J lost 5 bases, V lost 5 bases, and 12 bases had no gene match. The CDR3 spans 16 residues. The CDR3 loop is CASSPAFGQGIYGYTF. As DNA, the CDR3 is TGTGCCAGCAGCCCGGCGTTCGGACAGGGGATTTATGGCTACACCTTC.

The chain links TRBV28 to TRBJ1-6; 9 nucleotides agree with TRBD1. Germline CDR1 and CDR2: MDHEN and SYDVKM. There are 15 residues in the CDR3. Trimming cost V 4 bases and J 6 bases; bases outside gene matches: 4. The CDR3 protein is CASSSYRGRNSPLHF. The CDR3, as DNA: TGTGCCAGCAGTTCGTACAGGGGGCGTAATTCACCCCTCCACTTT.

This clonotype was observed a handful of times. This chain connects TRBV6-8 to TRBJ2-2, with 9 positions matching TRBD2. From germline, CDR1 is MNHGY and CDR2 SAAAGT. Losses at the gene ends were 0 bases for V and 8 bases for J; bases not matched to a gene: 4. CDR3 length: 15 residues. The CDR3 protein is CASSYSRLAGGELFF. The CDR3 DNA follows: TGTGCCAGCAGTTACTCGAGGCTAGCGGGGGGGGAGCTGTTTTTT.